Each of the 25 T cell receptor beta chains below was sequenced from the same sample in a study of T cells in women clearing cervical HPV infection. Clones were sequenced by immunoSEQ multiplex PCR, and TCRdb holds only the in-frame ones, with some missing. This sample contains over 30,000 clones. Sequencing input: blood buffy coat. These receptors all come from a woman aged 18 to 75 with a cervical HPV16 infection that either progressed to CIN3+ or cleared (not recorded which).

As to this clone: The read comes to an end 3 residues before the CDR3 does, leaving the germline J gene to fill in the end. The J gene is TRBJ2-5, the V gene TRBV7-3; TRBD2 matches 7 bases. The length of the CDR3 is 14 residues. The germline CDR1 and CDR2 sequences are SGHTA and FQGTGA. After removal of 5 bases from V and 5 bases from J, the junction contained 8 bases not matched to a gene. The CDR3 DNA, read in part, is TGTGCCAGCAGCCCGACTAGCCCCCCGGAGACC. It yields the protein CASSPTSPPET. The whole CDR3 sequence is CASSPTSPPETQYF.

Note on this clone: The CDR3 extends 3 residues past the end of the read, so its final part is completed from the germline J gene. The genes are TRBV6-2 or TRBV6-3 and TRBJ2-3; D tentatively fits TRBD1 or TRBD2 (5 bases each). CDR1 and CDR2 (germline): MNHEY, SVGEGT. CDR3 length: 15 residues. CDR3 DNA (partial): TGTGCCAGCTCGAGGGGAATCGGTAACAATCAGCCG. Translating it yields CASSRGIGNNQP. The whole CDR3 protein is CASSRGIGNNQPQYF.

Worth noting for this clone: Read data end 3 residues before the CDR3 end; the end is taken from the germline J gene. This chain links TRBV6-1 with TRBJ1-6; TRBD1 is a possible D gene (6 bases). The germline CDR1 and CDR2 sequences are MNHNS and SASEGT. This CDR3 is built from 15 residues. V lost 4 bases, J lost 7 bases, and 14 bases lay in between. The sequenced part of the CDR3 DNA is TGTGCCAGCAGTGCCCGGGACACTCCCAATTCACCC. It encodes CASSARDTPNSP. The CDR3 reads in full as CASSARDTPNSPLHF.

Turning to this clone: The CDR3 is cut off 3 residues early in the read; its end comes from the germline J gene. The V and J genes are TRBV19 and TRBJ1-5; D unclear. V lost 6 bases and J 0 bases, leaving 3 bases between the germline ends. The CDR3 runs 12 residues. CDR1 and CDR2 from the germline V gene are LNHDA and SQIVND (reference sequence). Partial CDR3 DNA: TGTGCCAGTAGCAATAGCAATCAGCCC. It is translated as CASSNSNQP. The complete CDR3 reads CASSNSNQPQHF.

Concerning this clone itself: The read terminates 3 residues ahead of where the CDR3 ends, so the germline J gene completes it. The V and J genes are TRBV19 and TRBJ1-6; D is ambiguous. Germline V gives CDR1 LNHDA, CDR2 SQIVND (reference sequence). Trimming shortened V by 5 bases and J by 9 bases, and 11 bases separated the two germline ends. CDR3 length: 13 residues. CDR3 residues: CASSPSHGSPLHF. The covered CDR3 bases are TGTGCCAGTAGTCCCTCCCACGGTTCACCC.

In regard to this clone: One end of the junction is discordant with germline, which a read error may explain. Read data end 3 residues before the CDR3 end; the end is taken from the germline J gene. Other DNA sequences within the sample encode an identical CDR3. V usage is TRBV18 and J usage is TRBJ1-2; 8 bases are shared with TRBD1. Germline CDR1 and CDR2: KGHSH and LQKENI. This CDR3 is 13 amino acids long. The covered CDR3 bases are TGTGCCAGCTCGCTGGGACAGGACTACGGC. It is translated as CASSLGQDYG. The full CDR3 protein reads CASSLGQDYGYTF.

The sequenced CDR3 bases are TGTGCCAGCTCACCCCGAGAGGGCGAG. Translation: CASSPREGE. The whole CDR3 region reads CASSPREGEAFF. The chain is built from TRBV18 and TRBJ1-1; D unresolved. The read finishes 3 residues shy of the CDR3 end, and the germline J gene is used to complete it. The CDR3 is 12 amino acids. Per germline, CDR1 KGHSH and CDR2 LQKENI. Drawing the rest from reference TRBV18 and TRBJ1-1, the complete variable domain is NAGVMQNPRHLVRRRGQEARLRCSPMKGHSHVYWYRQLPEEGLKFMVYLQKENIIDESGMPKERFSAEFPKEGPSILRIQQVVRGDSAAYFCASSPREGEAFFGQGTRLTVV.

Regarding this clone: The sequence runs out 3 residues before the end of the CDR3; the remainder is reconstructed from the germline J gene. V is TRBV7-9 and J is TRBJ1-3; D not resolved. Between the trimmed V and J ends, which lost 2 bases and 5 bases, there was a span of 10 bases. The CDR3 is 14 residues long. Germline loops: CDR1 SEHNR, CDR2 FQNEAQ (reference sequence). CDR3 DNA, as far as it was read: TGTGCCAGCAGCTTATCGCTAACCCGAAACACC. Encoded protein: CASSLSLTRNT. In full, the CDR3 is CASSLSLTRNTIYF.

Comment on this clone: The read comes to an end 3 residues before the CDR3 does, leaving the germline J gene to fill in the end. The rearrangement uses TRBV20-1 and TRBJ1-1; no clear D. The V end was cut by 0 bases, the J end by 1 base, with 9 bases between. The V gene's germline CDR1 is DFQATT and CDR2 SNEGSKA (reference sequence). The CDR3 is made up of 14 amino acids. Incomplete CDR3 DNA: TGCAGTGCTAGAGATAGCATACAGAACACTGAA. This encodes CSARDSIQNTE. The complete CDR3 protein is CSARDSIQNTEAFF.

Here the CDR3 reads CASSLTGSETYEQYF. CDR3 DNA, as far as it was read: TGCGCCAGCAGCTTGACAGGGTCGGAGACCTACGAG. V gene TRBV5-1 combines with J gene TRBJ2-7; maybe TRBD1 (6 bases). The CDR3 end lies 3 residues beyond the end of the read and is filled in from the germline J gene. Trimming stripped 1 base from V and 2 bases from J, with 13 bases between. The CDR3 totals 15 residues. The V gene's germline CDR1 is SGHRS and CDR2 YFSETQ.

Remarks on this clone: The read gets to within 3 residues of the CDR3 end, and the germline J gene fills in the rest. The V gene is TRBV20-1, the J gene TRBJ1-6; 8 nucleotides align to TRBD1. The germline V gene has CDR1 DFQATT and CDR2 SNEGSKA (reference sequence). V gave up 5 bases and J gave up 8 bases; unmatched junction bases: 11. CDR3 length: 15 residues. The chain's CDR3 is CSAPDRGPDYSPLHF. CDR3 bases read: TGCAGTGCTCCAGACAGGGGCCCTGATTATTCACCC.

Of note for this clone: The read terminates 3 residues before the CDR3 end, so the remaining end is supplied by the germline J gene. The rearrangement uses TRBV7-2 and TRBJ1-2; D not resolved. CDR3 length: 12 amino acids. Germline CDR1 is SGHTA and CDR2 is FQGNSA. The sequenced CDR3 bases are TGTGCCAGCAGCTTTGAAACAGATACC. It is translated as CASSFETDT. The whole CDR3 sequence is CASSFETDTYTF.

With respect to this clone: The read is 3 residues too short to cover the CDR3 end, so that end is filled in from the germline J gene. This chain connects TRBV4-1 to TRBJ2-7, with TRBD1 matching 7 bases. Trimming took 2 bases from V and 5 from J; bases not matched to a gene: 6. CDR3 length: 14 residues. From germline, CDR1 is MGHRA and CDR2 YSYEKL. The CDR3 sequence is CASSQQGVSDEQYF. The CDR3 DNA, read in part, is TGCGCCAGCAGCCAACAGGGGGTTTCGGACGAG.

Regarding this clone: Read coverage stops 3 residues before the CDR3 terminus; the germline J gene supplies the remainder. The genes are TRBV18 and TRBJ2-3, with 12 bases lining up with TRBD1. CDR1 and CDR2 (germline): KGHSH, LQKENI. The CDR3 spans 15 residues. J was trimmed by 6 bases and V by 2 bases; bases with no gene match: 3. The CDR3 region is CASSPTGQGADTQYF. CDR3 DNA, as far as it was read: TGTGCCAGCTCACCAACGGGACAGGGGGCGGATACG.

As for this clone: The sequence runs out 3 residues before the end of the CDR3; the remainder is reconstructed from the germline J gene. V usage is TRBV19 and J usage is TRBJ2-2; 7 bases map to TRBD1. This CDR3 region has 14 residues. J lost 4 bases, V lost 3 bases, and 2 bases had no gene match. The germline CDR1 and CDR2 sequences are LNHDA and SQIVND (reference sequence). The CDR3 is CASSMTGSTGELFF. The sequenced CDR3 bases are TGTGCCAGTAGTATGACAGGGAGCACCGGGGAG. Using reference TRBV19 and TRBJ2-2 for the parts outside the CDR3, the full variable domain is DGGITQSPKYLFRKEGQNVTLSCEQNLNHDAMYWYRQDPGQGLRLIYYSQIVNDFQKGDIAEGYSVSREKKESFPLTVTSAQKNPTAFYLCASSMTGSTGELFFGEGSRLTVL.

Comments on this clone: The sequence runs out 3 residues before the end of the CDR3; the remainder is reconstructed from the germline J gene. The rearrangement uses TRBV7-3 and TRBJ1-1, with D perhaps TRBD1 (6 bases). The CDR3 sequence is 15 residues long. V was shortened by 2 bases and J by 5 bases, with 15 bases between the two germline ends. Looked up from germline, CDR1 is SGHTA and CDR2 is FQGTGA. CDR3 DNA (partial): TGTGCCAGCAGCTTAGGAAGTCAGGGGAGGACTGAA. It encodes CASSLGSQGRTE. The whole CDR3 region reads CASSLGSQGRTEAFF.

Points on this clone: From the germline J gene comes the end of the CDR3, since the read stops 3 residues before it. V usage is TRBV29-1 and J usage is TRBJ1-2; D gene uncertain. This CDR3 is 14 amino acids long. Germline V gene lookup returns CDR1 SQVTM and CDR2 ANQGSEA. Trimming took 7 bases from V and 2 from J, leaving 17 bases between them. CDR3 in amino acids: CSAAVAGENYGYTF. The part of the CDR3 DNA that was read is TGCAGCGCCGCCGTCGCAGGAGAAAACTATGGC.

CDR3 sequence reads: CASSLGQNTGELFF. CDR3 DNA (partial): TGTGCCAGTAGCCTGGGACAGAACACCGGGGAG. The genes are TRBV19 and TRBJ2-2; D perhaps matches TRBD1 (6 bases). Read sequence stops 3 residues before the CDR3 end, and the germline J gene provides the missing end. The CDR3 length is 14 residues. Trimming took off 6 bases at V and 1 base at J, with 9 bases between the two ends. The V gene's germline CDR1 is LNHDA and CDR2 SQIVND (reference sequence).

Comments on this clone: The read ends 3 residues before the CDR3 terminus; that terminus is restored from the germline J gene. The chain carries TRBV18 and TRBJ1-1, with unresolved D. The length of the CDR3 is 16 residues. Germline values: CDR1 KGHSH, CDR2 LQKENI. CDR3 in amino acids: CASSPPDYLAKNIAFF. The DNA read from the CDR3 is TGTGCCAGCTCACCTCCGGACTATCTAGCCAAAAACATT.

Turning to this clone: A read error may account for a junction end that differs from germline. The CDR3 is cut off 3 residues early in the read; its end comes from the germline J gene. This chain links TRBV4-2 with TRBJ1-4; the D gene is possibly TRBD1 (5 bases). CDR1 and CDR2 from the germline V gene are LGHNA and YNFKEQ. This CDR3 region has 14 residues. The CDR3 sequence: CASSQDQGDEKLFF. The CDR3 DNA, read in part, is TGCGCCAGCAGCCAAGATCAGGGAGATGAAAAA.

With regard to this clone: The read terminates 3 residues before the CDR3 end, so the remaining end is supplied by the germline J gene. The J gene is TRBJ2-3, the V gene TRBV7-9, with 8 bases matching TRBD2. The V gene's germline CDR1 is SEHNR and CDR2 FQNEAQ (reference sequence). This CDR3 comprises 14 residues. The DNA read from the CDR3 is TGTGCCAGCAGCTCCGGGGGGGCCAAGGAGACG. Translated: CASSSGGAKET. In full, the CDR3 is CASSSGGAKETQYF.

About this clone itself: Read data end 3 residues before the CDR3 end; the end is taken from the germline J gene. This chain joins TRBV18 and TRBJ2-5, with 10 bases lining up with TRBD2. Germline trimming cut 4 bases from V and 5 bases from J; bases unmatched to any gene: 10. CDR3 length equals 16 residues. Germline V CDR1 and CDR2: KGHSH, LQKENI. The sequenced part of the CDR3 DNA is TGTGCCAGCTCACGCCCCGGGACTAGCGAAGGCGAGACC. Translating it yields CASSRPGTSEGET. The entire CDR3 protein is CASSRPGTSEGETQYF.

Details on this clone: Read sequence stops 3 residues before the CDR3 end, and the germline J gene provides the missing end. The V call is TRBV2, the J call TRBJ2-5; D perhaps matches TRBD1 (5 bases). V was trimmed by 6 bases and J by 0 bases, leaving 8 bases between them. This CDR3 contains 13 residues. Per germline, CDR1 SNHLY and CDR2 FYNNEI. CDR3 sequence: CASSPDNQETQYF. The sequenced part of the CDR3 DNA is TGTGCCAGCAGCCCGGACAACCAAGAGACC.

Notes on this clone: The missing CDR3 end, 3 residues past where the read stops, is filled in from the germline J gene. The J gene is TRBJ2-7, the V gene TRBV5-6, with TRBD1 matching 7 bases. The CDR3 runs to 15 residues. Germline CDR1 reads SGHDT; CDR2 reads YYEEEE. The trim removed 4 bases at V and 0 bases at J, leaving 7 bases unmatched. The CDR3 is CASSQHDRDSYEQYF. Partial CDR3 DNA: TGTGCCAGCAGCCAGCATGACAGGGACTCCTACGAG.

Points on this clone: The read ends 3 residues early relative to the CDR3; the germline J gene fills the gap. The J gene is TRBJ1-4, the V gene TRBV2; D call uncertain. Germline V gene data show CDR1 as SNHLY and CDR2 as FYNNEI. The CDR3 runs to 12 residues. The CDR3 DNA, read in part, is TGTGCCAGCAGTGAAACTAATTCACCA. Translating it yields CASSETNSP. The whole CDR3 protein is CASSETNSPLFF.